This TCR beta chain was sequenced in a study of shared clonotypes between healthy human individuals. Study in general: Aged 18 to 49, the donors were a couple of women and three men.

Germline V CDR1 and CDR2: SEHNR, FQNEAQ (reference sequence). CDR3 size: 16 residues. Trimming took off 5 bases at V and 1 base at J, with 17 bases between the two ends. Some 84 million PBMCs supplied genomic DNA for unsorted samples. The authors distributed each subset's genomic DNA evenly over several immunoSEQ plates. Source study methods: Because ImmunoSEQ provided only junction sequences with no quality scores, the filtering differed. Clones were sequenced by immunoSEQ multiplex PCR, and TCRdb holds only the in-frame ones, with some missing. V and J calls and clone size follow that table, whereas D and trimming were derived from the DNA. The top ten clones hold more than 9.5% of a sample with more than 400,000 clones, approximately 81% of them seen once.

This chain uses TRBV7-9 with TRBJ1-1, with no clear D. The source of this sequence is a woman between 35 and 50 years old in good health. Some clones in this sample may be carry-over from other donors' samples. Sequences were obtained from PBMCs. The CDR3 loop is CASSPLGGSQNTEAFF. CDR3 coding DNA: TGTGCCAGCAGCCCCCTGGGTGGGTCACAGAACACTGAAGCTTTCTTT.